Shown below are 28 T cell receptor beta chains from a single sample sequenced in a study of blood T cell repertoires in COVID-19. Data came from immunoSEQ multiplex PCR; TCRdb stores just in-frame clones and leaves some out. The sample holds over 150,000 clones, over 80% seen once. Sequencing input: peripheral blood. The receptors stem from a woman aged 65 to 85 with COVID-19, enrolled during active disease.

The chain recombines TRBV28 with TRBJ2-3; 7 bases map to TRBD2. There are 16 residues in the CDR3. V lost 5 bases to trimming and J lost 3 bases; unmatched junction nucleotides: 11. Germline V gene lookup returns CDR1 MDHEN and CDR2 SYDVKM. The DNA for the CDR3 is TGTGCCAGCAGTCCGCAGGACGGGAGGAGGACAGATACGCAGTATTTT. Translation gives CASSPQDGRRTDTQYF.

This clone was observed once. The rearrangement uses TRBV29-1 and TRBJ2-5; perhaps TRBD2 as D (5 bases). Trimming pared 4 bases from V and 3 bases from J, leaving 9 bases between. Germline CDR1 SQVTM, CDR2 ANQGSEA. The CDR3 extends over 12 amino acids. Here the CDR3 DNA reads TGCAGCGTTGGAGTGAGGGAAGAGACCCAGTACTTC. Its translation: CSVGVREETQYF.

V and J are TRBV4-1 and TRBJ1-2; the D is unclear. With 0 bases removed from V and 6 bases from J, the gap between germline ends came to 11 bases. The CDR3 runs to 14 residues. Germline V gene lookup returns CDR1 MGHRA and CDR2 YSYEKL. CDR3 residues: CASSQDTRADGYTF. Written as DNA, the CDR3 is TGCGCCAGCAGCCAAGATACGAGGGCTGATGGCTACACCTTC.

The V and J genes are TRBV5-4 and TRBJ1-2; D is possibly TRBD1 (5 bases). CDR1 and CDR2 (germline): SGHNT, YYREEE (reference sequence). Trimming shortened V by 5 bases and J by 5 bases, and 13 bases separated the two germline ends. CDR3 length: 13 residues. CDR3 residues: CASSMGQQYGYTF. The DNA of the CDR3 is TGTGCCAGCAGTATGGGGCAGCAGTATGGCTACACCTTC.

The V gene is TRBV7-2, the J gene TRBJ1-2, with 8 bases fitting TRBD1. CDR3 length: 15 amino acids. Germline-derived CDR1 and CDR2 are SGHTA and FQGNSA. Unmatched junction bases numbered 7, after V lost 3 bases and J lost 4 bases. The CDR3 DNA follows: TGTGCCAGCAGCTTCAACAGGGGGTCGACCTATGGCTACACCTTC. Protein product: CASSFNRGSTYGYTF.

The chain links TRBV28 to TRBJ1-6; 7 nucleotides match TRBD1. There are 15 residues in the CDR3. V dropped 2 bases and J dropped 7; count of bases not matched to a gene: 5. Looked up from germline, CDR1 is MDHEN and CDR2 is SYDVKM. CDR3 nucleotides: TGTGCCAGCAGTTTAAGACAGGGCTCGAATTCACCCCTCCACTTT. Translation gives CASSLRQGSNSPLHF.

Many counts were recorded for this clone. The rearrangement joins TRBV30 to TRBJ1-3; D ambiguous. The CDR3 is 14 amino acids. With 8 bases removed from V and 0 bases from J, the gap between germline ends came to 14 bases. The germline CDR1 and CDR2 sequences are GTSNPN and SVGIG (reference sequence). CDR3 coding DNA: TGTGCCCTCAAGAGGCGGATCTCTGGAAACACCATATATTTT. Translating gives CALKRRISGNTIYF. The complete variable domain, with remaining parts taken from reference TRBV30 and TRBJ1-3, reads SQTIHQWPATLVQPVGSPLSLECTVEGTSNPNLYWYRQAAGRGLQLLFYSVGIGQISSEVPQNLSASRPQDRQFILSSKKLLLSDSGFYLCALKRRISGNTIYFGEGSWLTVV.

Only one count was recorded for this clone. The chain's CDR3 is CASSQGYGGEYF. The DNA for the CDR3 is TGTGCCAGCAGCCAGGGGTACGGTGGCGAGTACTTC. This chain links TRBV28 with TRBJ2-7; D may be TRBD1 (6 bases). V shed 6 bases and J shed 11 bases, with 17 bases lying between them. The CDR3 covers 12 residues. Germline-derived CDR1 and CDR2 are MDHEN and SYDVKM.

The chain links TRBV29-1 to TRBJ2-7; no clear D gene. This CDR3 is 12 amino acids long. Trimming removed 7 bases at V and 0 bases at J, with 10 bases between. The germline V gene has CDR1 SQVTM and CDR2 ANQGSEA. The CDR3: CSARTVSYEQYF. In DNA, the CDR3 is TGCAGCGCCCGAACTGTCTCCTACGAGCAGTACTTC.

The V gene is TRBV19, the J gene TRBJ2-5; TRBD1 aligns across 7 bases. J gave up 4 bases and V 4 bases, and 9 bases lay outside the gene matches. Germline lookup yields CDR1 LNHDA and CDR2 SQIVND (reference sequence). The CDR3 is 15 residues long. CDR3 sequence reads: CASSTLTGLAETQYF. As DNA, the CDR3 is TGTGCCAGTAGTACCTTGACAGGGTTGGCAGAGACCCAGTACTTC.

This clone was seen a handful of times. The chain recombines TRBV14 with TRBJ2-1; D remains unclear. CDR1 and CDR2 (germline): SGHDN, FVKESK. The CDR3 is 11 amino acids. Trimming removed 6 bases at V and 7 bases at J, with 7 bases between. This chain's CDR3 is CASSLVNEQFF. The CDR3 nucleotides read TGTGCCAGCAGTCTTGTAAATGAGCAGTTCTTC.

The chain uses TRBV6-5 and TRBJ2-3; D is possibly TRBD2 (5 bases). CDR3 length equals 13 residues. V lost 5 bases and J 3 bases, leaving 9 bases between the germline ends. Germline lookup yields CDR1 MNHEY and CDR2 SVGAGI. The CDR3 here is CASSRERTDTQYF. CDR3 sequence (DNA): TGTGCCAGCAGTAGGGAGCGGACAGATACGCAGTATTTT.

This CDR3 reads CRTRDPGGYTF. In DNA form, the CDR3 reads TGCAGAACGCGGGACCCCGGTGGCTACACCTTC. V is TRBV20-1 and J is TRBJ1-2; perhaps TRBD1 as D (5 bases). Germline CDR1 reads DFQATT; CDR2 reads SNEGSKA (reference sequence). The CDR3 is made up of 11 amino acids.

The chain joins TRBV2 to TRBJ2-6; maybe TRBD2 (6 bases). V was pared by 2 bases and J by 2 bases, with 10 bases between. CDR1 SNHLY and CDR2 FYNNEI come from the germline V gene. This CDR3 is 16 amino acids long. The CDR3 nucleotides read TGTGCCAGCAGTGAATTTCGCGGGACTGGGGCCAACGTCCTGACTTTC. Its protein product is CASSEFRGTGANVLTF.

This clone has only one observation. The chain is built from TRBV24-1 and TRBJ1-1, with D possibly TRBD1 on 5 matching bases. V lost 4 bases and J 7 bases, leaving 12 bases between the germline ends. Germline assignment: CDR1 KGHDR and CDR2 SFDVKD. This CDR3 is 13 amino acids long. CDR3 amino acids: CATSDRNRIEAFF. Here the CDR3 DNA reads TGTGCCACCAGTGACCGGAACAGGATTGAAGCTTTCTTT.

This clone was seen once. The chain recombines TRBV7-2 with TRBJ2-5; 10 bases fit TRBD2. Losses at the gene ends were 5 bases for V and 5 bases for J; bases not matched to a gene: 11. The CDR3 consists of 16 residues. Germline V gives CDR1 SGHTA, CDR2 FQGNSA. The CDR3 loop is CASSKVASGSAETQYF. For the CDR3, the DNA is TGTGCCAGCAGCAAAGTTGCTAGCGGGAGCGCGGAGACCCAGTACTTC.

The rearrangement joins TRBV30 to TRBJ1-5; 7 nucleotides match TRBD1. Germline lookup yields CDR1 GTSNPN and CDR2 SVGIG (reference sequence). This CDR3 comprises 14 residues. Trimming took 4 bases from V and 3 from J; bases not matched to a gene: 6. The CDR3, as DNA: TGTGCCTGGAACCTGGACAGGTACAATCAGCCCCAGCATTTT. It specifies CAWNLDRYNQPQHF. Combining the CDR3 with reference TRBV30 and TRBJ1-5 gives the whole variable domain SQTIHQWPATLVQPVGSPLSLECTVEGTSNPNLYWYRQAAGRGLQLLFYSVGIGQISSEVPQNLSASRPQDRQFILSSKKLLLSDSGFYLCAWNLDRYNQPQHFGDGTRLSIL.

J is TRBJ2-1 and V is TRBV6-2 or TRBV6-3; 12 positions agree with TRBD2. The CDR3 extends over 18 amino acids. J was trimmed by 0 bases and V by 4 bases; bases with no gene match: 7. Germline V gene lookup returns CDR1 MNHEY and CDR2 SVGEGT. The CDR3 DNA reads as TGTGCCAGCAGTTTCGGACTAGCGGGACTGAGCTCCTACAATGAGCAGTTCTTC. The encoded protein is CASSFGLAGLSSYNEQFF.

This chain uses TRBV5-1 with TRBJ2-3; 11 bases map to TRBD2. V lost 3 bases and J lost 5; bases outside the gene matches: 5. The germline gives CDR1 SGHRS, CDR2 YFSETQ. There are 15 residues in the CDR3. CDR3 protein: CASSWIAGGQDTQYF. For the CDR3, the DNA is TGCGCCAGCAGCTGGATAGCGGGAGGGCAAGATACGCAGTATTTT.

The V gene is TRBV5-1, the J gene TRBJ1-2; D is unresolved. From germline, CDR1 is SGHRS and CDR2 YFSETQ. This CDR3 is built from 16 residues. Between the trimmed V and J ends, which lost 0 bases and 5 bases, there was a span of 17 bases. The CDR3 here is CASSLGGSSLPYGYTF. CDR3 nucleotides: TGCGCCAGCAGCTTGGGAGGTAGCAGCCTCCCTTATGGCTACACCTTC.

The chain carries TRBV5-5 and TRBJ2-1, with 7 bases aligning to TRBD2. CDR1 is SGHKS, CDR2 YYEKEE, per germline (reference sequence). The CDR3 has 16 residues. With V trimmed by 0 bases and J by 1 base, 4 bases remained unmatched. The CDR3 DNA follows: TGTGCCAGCAGCTTGGTGGGAGGGCAATCCTACAATGAGCAGTTCTTC. Translation: CASSLVGGQSYNEQFF.

This clone was counted only a few times. This CDR3 is CASKGWQYEQYF. In DNA form, the CDR3 reads TGTGCCAGCAAGGGGTGGCAGTACGAGCAGTACTTC. This rearrangement joins TRBV7-2 to TRBJ2-7; possibly TRBD1 for D (5 bases). Trimming removed 7 bases from V and 4 bases from J, with 11 bases in between. CDR1 is SGHTA, CDR2 FQGNSA, per germline. The CDR3 has 12 residues.

V usage is TRBV3-1 (or the pseudogene TRBV3-2) and J usage is TRBJ1-2; 7 bases align to TRBD1. With V trimmed by 1 base and J by 6 bases, 5 bases remained unmatched. The germline gives CDR1 LGHDT, CDR2 YNNKEL (reference sequence). This CDR3 is built from 14 residues. This CDR3 is CASSQVGQEDGYTF. DNA of the CDR3: TGTGCCAGCAGCCAAGTAGGACAGGAAGATGGCTACACCTTC.

The J gene is TRBJ1-5, the V gene TRBV2, with D hard to call. CDR1 and CDR2 (germline): SNHLY, FYNNEI. V shed 6 bases and J shed 0 bases, with 6 bases lying between them. This CDR3 has 13 residues. For the CDR3, the DNA is TGTGCCAGCAGCGGAGATAGCAATCAGCCCCAGCATTTT. Protein product: CASSGDSNQPQHF.

The rearrangement joins TRBV13 to TRBJ2-7; 8 nucleotides match TRBD1. Germline assignment: CDR1 PRHDT and CDR2 FYEKMQ (reference sequence). The CDR3 has 13 residues. Germline trimming cut 2 bases from V and 7 bases from J; bases unmatched to any gene: 4. The CDR3 loop is CASSLQGAREQYF. The CDR3 nucleotides read TGTGCCAGCAGCTTACAGGGGGCGCGTGAGCAGTACTTC.

Worth noting for this clone: Other nucleotide sequences in the sample specify the same CDR3. The chain joins TRBV28 to TRBJ1-5, with TRBD1 identical over 8 bases. This CDR3 spans 13 amino acids. In germline, CDR1 is MDHEN, CDR2 SYDVKM. The ends lost 6 bases at V and 7 bases at J; junction bases unmatched: 5. This CDR3 reads CASRRQGSQPQHF. CDR3 nucleotides: TGTGCCAGCAGACGACAGGGGTCACAGCCCCAGCATTTT.

This chain uses TRBV7-2 with TRBJ1-6; TRBD1 aligns across 7 bases. The germline V gene has CDR1 SGHTA and CDR2 FQGNSA. CDR3 length: 15 residues. The V segment lost 2 bases and the J segment 7 bases; nucleotides outside the gene matches: 5. In DNA form, the CDR3 reads TGTGCCAGCAGCTTACTTGCAGGGGGAAATTCACCCCTCCACTTT. This codes for CASSLLAGGNSPLHF. Combining the CDR3 with reference TRBV7-2 and TRBJ1-6 gives the whole variable domain GAGVSQSPSNKVTEKGKDVELRCDPISGHTALYWYRQSLGQGLEFLIYFQGNSAPDKSGLPSDRFSAERTGGSVSTLTIQRTQQEDSAVYLCASSLLAGGNSPLHFGNGTRLTVT.

The CDR3 protein is CAIGGEPSNTEAFF. CDR3 in DNA: TGTGCCATCGGGGGGGAACCATCGAACACTGAAGCTTTCTTT. The chain carries TRBV10-3 and TRBJ1-1; D is perhaps TRBD1 (5 bases). V lost 8 bases and J 1 base, leaving 14 bases between the germline ends. The CDR3 contains 14 residues. Germline V CDR1 and CDR2: ENHRY, SYGVKD.